This TCR beta chain was identified during a study of T cell responses to AZD1222 COVID-19 vaccine. Study-level information: Second doses at about 4 or about 12 weeks were pooled. Study-wide results and limits: Seropositivity was recorded at baseline in only 6 or 7 AZD1222 recipients. CD4 TCRs linked to vaccination spanned spike, dominating at 160-218 and 743-854.

Of note for this clone: Its cognate antigen is unknown.

Method: immunoSEQ multiplex PCR; TCRdb's copy keeps in-frame clones and lacks some. In the table there are 100,000 to 150,000 clones, just over 85% of which are singletons. The V and J ends lost 9 bases and 6 bases, in that order; junction bases with no gene match: 12. CDR3 length: 14 amino acids. The germline V gene has CDR1 LNHDA and CDR2 SQIVND (reference sequence). This sample comprised peripheral blood, obtained on day 0 of AZD1222 vaccination. V gene TRBV19 combines with J gene TRBJ1-1, with 8 bases aligning to TRBD1. This sequence originates from an adult in good health. The CDR3 DNA sequence: TGTGCCAGCAAAAAAGGACAGGGAGAGGCTGAAGCTTTCTTT. Protein sequence: CASKKGQGEAEAFF.